This TCR beta chain was identified during a study of blood T cell repertoires in COVID-19. As processed by the authors: Reference gene primer amplification in the assay estimated nucleated cell counts. Sequenced by immunoSEQ multiplex PCR; TCRdb stores in-frame clones only, minus some. V, J and clone size reflect that table, while D and trimming were determined from the DNA. The sample holds a few hundred thousand clones, approximately 78% seen once. Material: peripheral blood. The clonotype originates from a woman of 80 years or more with COVID-19, enrolled during active disease.

The CDR3 spells CASSPGLATIGLGEQYF. In DNA, the CDR3 is TGTGCCAGCAGCCCGGGACTAGCGACCATTGGGTTGGGCGAGCAGTACTTC. This rearrangement joins TRBV5-4 to TRBJ2-7, with 10 bases that match TRBD2. Germline V gene lookup returns CDR1 SGHNT and CDR2 YYREEE (reference sequence). V lost 4 bases, J lost 6 bases, and 16 bases stayed unmatched. This CDR3 is 17 amino acids long.